These T cell receptor beta chains were read from a single sample in a study of T cell repertoires in cytomegalovirus infection. Their antigens are not known. TCRdb re-derived calls from the reads in MiXCR, one entry per CDR3 protein. The table lists some 940,000 distinct CDR3 sequences, approximately 32% of them singletons. The sequencing used cultured CD8+ T cells from PBMCs, collected from culture after CMV antigen stimulation. The receptors shown here come from a human donor in good health (CMV status not recorded). Some clones in this sample may be carry-over from other donors' samples. Both conserved end residues are part of each CDR3. Each record gives: J gene, CDR3 length, D gene, V gene, clone size, CDR3 protein, CDR3 DNA. The D gene is left open where the match is weak. Part of the rows lack a size; the others show once, few, many or a class for expanded clones.

J: TRBJ2-1; length: 13; D: .; V: TRBV5-4; size: .; CDR3: CASSTGYMDEQFF; DNA: TGTGCCAGCAGCACAGGGTATATGGATGAGCAGTTCTTC
J: TRBJ1-3; length: 15; D: .; V: TRBV19; size: .; CDR3: CASSPSTLAGNTIYF; DNA: TGTGCCAGTAGTCCGTCAACACTTGCCGGAAACACCATATATTTT
J: TRBJ2-1; length: 15; D: TRBD1; V: TRBV6-8; size: few; CDR3: CASSYMRQGAHEQFF; DNA: TGTGCCAGCAGTTACATGAGACAGGGGGCCCATGAGCAGTTCTTC
J: TRBJ1-6; length: 14; D: .; V: TRBV7-6; size: many; CDR3: CASSSGGGNSPLHF; DNA: TGTGCCAGCAGCTCTGGGGGAGGGAATTCACCCCTCCACTTT
J: TRBJ2-5; length: 13; D: .; V: TRBV29-1; size: .; CDR3: CSVEVPPGWPQYF; DNA: TGCAGCGTTGAAGTTCCCCCCGGGTGGCCCCAGTACTTC
J: TRBJ2-1; length: 14; D: TRBD2; V: TRBV6-2/TRBV6-3; size: few; CDR3: CATSGGQGYNEQFF; DNA: TGTGCCACTAGCGGGGGGCAGGGCTACAATGAGCAGTTCTTC
J: TRBJ1-1; length: 15; D: TRBD1; V: TRBV7-9; size: few; CDR3: CASSSTTGANTEAFF; DNA: TGTGCCAGCAGCTCAACGACAGGGGCGAACACTGAAGCTTTCTTT
J: TRBJ2-3; length: 14; D: TRBD2; V: TRBV7-6; size: .; CDR3: CASGSSGGADTQYF; DNA: TGTGCCAGCGGTTCTAGCGGGGGGGCAGATACGCAGTATTTT
J: TRBJ2-5; length: 13; D: .; V: TRBV4-1; size: .; CDR3: CASSQLQQETQYF; DNA: TGCGCCAGCAGCCAATTGCAGCAAGAGACCCAGTACTTC
J: TRBJ1-1; length: 14; D: TRBD1; V: TRBV5-1; size: .; CDR3: CASSYRTGGTEAFF; DNA: TGCGCCAGCAGCTACCGGACAGGGGGCACTGAAGCTTTCTTT
J: TRBJ2-5; length: 16; D: TRBD2; V: TRBV6-1; size: many; CDR3: CASSEGLGAGEETQYF; DNA: TGTGCCAGCAGTGAAGGGTTAGGAGCGGGGGAAGAGACCCAGTACTTC
J: TRBJ1-1; length: 13; D: TRBD1; V: TRBV7-9; size: .; CDR3: CASSQGGQGEAFF; DNA: TGTGCCAGCAGCCAAGGGGGACAGGGTGAAGCTTTCTTT
J: TRBJ1-5; length: 13; D: .; V: TRBV27; size: .; CDR3: CASSPGPLVPQHF; DNA: TGTGCCAGCAGTCCCGGGCCCTTGGTTCCCCAGCATTTT
J: TRBJ1-5; length: 14; D: .; V: TRBV7-6; size: many; CDR3: CASSLAGTLEPQHF; DNA: TGTGCCAGCAGCTTAGCCGGCACACTGGAGCCCCAGCATTTT
J: TRBJ2-7; length: 15; D: .; V: TRBV7-2; size: .; CDR3: CASSPPGTPSYEQYF; DNA: TGTGCCAGCAGCCCCCCGGGGACACCGAGCTACGAGCAGTACTTC
J: TRBJ2-7; length: 15; D: .; V: TRBV7-9; size: .; CDR3: CASSLGGNANYEQYF; DNA: TGTGCCAGCAGCTTAGGGGGTAATGCCAATTACGAGCAGTACTTC
J: TRBJ1-1; length: 15; D: TRBD1; V: TRBV15; size: .; CDR3: CATQAGGGMNTEAFF; DNA: TGTGCCACCCAGGCAGGGGGAGGGATGAACACTGAAGCTTTCTTT
J: TRBJ1-6; length: 16; D: .; V: TRBV4-2; size: few; CDR3: CASSQGRGRSNSPLHF; DNA: TGTGCCAGCAGCCAAGGAAGAGGGCGCTCTAATTCACCCCTCCACTTT
J: TRBJ2-3; length: 17; D: .; V: TRBV7-8; size: .; CDR3: CASSSSLGLHGADTQYF; DNA: TGTGCCAGCAGTTCGAGCCTCGGGCTCCATGGTGCAGATACGCAGTATTTT
J: TRBJ1-1; length: 18; D: .; V: TRBV7-9; size: few; CDR3: CASSLVGDGVRLWTEAFF; DNA: TGTGCCAGCAGCTTAGTGGGCGATGGAGTCCGACTTTGGACTGAAGCTTTCTTT
J: TRBJ2-1; length: 18; D: .; V: TRBV2; size: few; CDR3: CASSEYGPGTVSYNEQFF; DNA: TGTGCCAGCAGTGAATACGGCCCCGGGACGGTCTCCTACAATGAGCAGTTCTTC
J: TRBJ2-1; length: 17; D: TRBD2; V: TRBV4-3; size: .; CDR3: CASSQDPRGGYRNEQFF; DNA: TGCGCCAGCAGCCAAGATCCCCGGGGGGGTTATAGGAATGAGCAGTTCTTC
J: TRBJ1-1; length: 18; D: TRBD1; V: TRBV6-2/TRBV6-3; size: .; CDR3: CASSYSRIMTGLNTEAFF; DNA: TGTGCCAGCAGTTACTCGAGGATTATGACAGGGCTGAACACTGAAGCTTTCTTT
J: TRBJ1-6; length: 16; D: .; V: TRBV7-2; size: .; CDR3: CASSPSGMPIGSPLHF; DNA: TGTGCCAGCAGCCCATCCGGGATGCCGATCGGTTCACCCCTCCACTTT
J: TRBJ1-3; length: 18; D: .; V: TRBV27; size: .; CDR3: CASSAPEAGAAIGNTIYF; DNA: TGTGCCAGCAGTGCACCCGAGGCCGGGGCGGCGATTGGAAACACCATATATTTT
J: TRBJ2-2; length: 15; D: .; V: TRBV28; size: few; CDR3: CASSLSPGYTGELFF; DNA: TGTGCCAGCAGTTTGAGCCCGGGGTACACCGGGGAGCTGTTTTTT
J: TRBJ1-1; length: 12; D: .; V: TRBV7-6; size: .; CDR3: CASSPRFAEAFF; DNA: TGTGCCAGCAGCCCCAGGTTCGCTGAAGCTTTCTTT